The clone carrying this TCR beta chain was recorded only once. Its antigen is not known. The data originate from a study of monozygotic twins with cystic fibrosis. Study-wide results and limits: J usage was most co-twin-similar in 8 of 16 pairs, V in 13. Nucleotide-identical clonotype sharing was significantly higher within monozygotic CF twin pairs than between unrelated CF individuals. Median Simpson clonality of 0.0095 suggested naive T cells predominated.

Method: immunoSEQ multiplex PCR; TCRdb's copy keeps in-frame clones and lacks some. In the table there are around 26,000 clones, 96% of which are singletons. Germline CDR1 MNHEY, CDR2 SVGAGI. Trimming took 2 bases from V and 6 from J, leaving 13 bases between them. CDR3 length equals 15 residues. Material for sequencing was blood. The clonotype originates from a girl aged 2 to 9 with cystic fibrosis. The V call is TRBV6-5, the J call TRBJ2-2; D is perhaps TRBD2 (6 bases). The CDR3 loop reads CASSYVGGRAGELFF. The CDR3 DNA sequence: TGTGCCAGCAGTTACGTCGGGGGTAGGGCCGGGGAGCTGTTTTTT.